This section outlines one TCR beta chain sequence together with its context. V dropped 4 bases and J dropped 3; count of bases not matched to a gene: 4. Germline CDR1 reads SQVTM; CDR2 reads ANQGSEA. The CDR3 has 15 residues. These data originate in a study of blood T cell repertoires in COVID-19. Clones were read by immunoSEQ multiplex PCR, and TCRdb kept only the in-frame ones, dropping some. The sample yields 150,000 to 200,000 clones, around three quarters seen once. This clonotype originated in a woman between 65 and 79 years old in a cohort exposed to, infected with or recovered from COVID-19 (not recorded which). Specimen: PBMCs or T cells enriched from blood (not recorded which). The J gene is TRBJ1-3, the V gene TRBV29-1, with 12 bases fitting TRBD1. The CDR3 reads CSVVGTGGFGNTIYF. CDR3 nucleotide sequence: TGCAGCGTTGTCGGGACAGGGGGCTTTGGAAACACCATATATTTT.